One T cell receptor beta chain is described in this entry. The sample comes from a study of T cell changes during pregnancy in multiple sclerosis. Clones were sequenced by immunoSEQ multiplex PCR, and TCRdb holds only the in-frame ones, with some missing. This table has under 65,000 clones, 92% appearing once. This CDR3 is built from 15 residues. V lost 3 bases, J lost 7 bases, and 15 bases lay in between. Germline V gene sequence: CDR1 LNHDA, CDR2 SQIVND (reference sequence). The TCR sequence derives from a female donor with multiple sclerosis, enrolled in a pregnancy study. The V and J genes are TRBV19 and TRBJ2-2; D gene unclear. Here the sequenced sample was CD4+ T cells from peripheral blood mononuclear cells, taken after pregnancy. The CDR3 region has the DNA TGTGCCAGTAGTATGGGTTCCCGACGCGGCGGGGAGCTGTTTTTT. This gives the protein CASSMGSRRGGELFF.